Presented here are 7 T cell receptor beta chains from one specimen sequenced in a study of the immune and genomic landscape of osteosarcoma. Some clones are missing from TCRdb's copy, which holds only in-frame ones; the method was immunoSEQ multiplex PCR. Of 1,400 or so clones in the sample, around 75% are singletons; the top ten hold 35% to 45%. Sequences were obtained from metastatic tumor tissue from the lung. The receptors originated from a woman in her twenties or thirties with osteosarcoma.

The V and J genes are TRBV19 and TRBJ2-5; 7 bases align to TRBD2. The V segment lost 5 bases and the J segment 2 bases; nucleotides outside the gene matches: 14. The CDR3 runs 17 residues. The germline V gene has CDR1 LNHDA and CDR2 SQIVND (reference sequence). CDR3 bases: TGTGCCAGTAGTGAAGGGTCGACTAGCCAGCCACAAGAGACCCAGTACTTC. Its protein product is CASSEGSTSQPQETQYF.

This clone was observed once. The chain carries TRBV7-2 and TRBJ1-5; perhaps TRBD1 as D (5 bases). Deletions cut 2 bases from V and 5 bases from J, with 10 bases between. The CDR3 runs 14 residues. The germline V gene has CDR1 SGHTA and CDR2 FQGNSA. The CDR3 reads CASSLLSGDQPQHF. For the CDR3, the DNA is TGTGCCAGCAGCTTATTATCGGGGGATCAGCCCCAGCATTTT. The whole variable domain, remainder taken from reference TRBV7-2 and TRBJ1-5, is GAGVSQSPSNKVTEKGKDVELRCDPISGHTALYWYRQSLGQGLEFLIYFQGNSAPDKSGLPSDRFSAERTGGSVSTLTIQRTQQEDSAVYLCASSLLSGDQPQHFGDGTRLSIL.

This sequence joins TRBV7-9 and TRBJ2-3; 14 bases map to TRBD2. The germline V gene encodes CDR1 SEHNR and CDR2 FQNEAQ (reference sequence). With V trimmed by 7 bases and J by 4 bases, 7 bases remained unmatched. The CDR3 loop spans 16 amino acids. The DNA for the CDR3 is TGTGCCAGCACCGCGCCGGGACTAGCGGGAGCAGATACGCAGTATTTT. This translates into CASTAPGLAGADTQYF.

J is TRBJ2-1 and V is TRBV7-9, with TRBD2 identical over 10 bases. The trim removed 5 bases at V and 6 bases at J, leaving 16 bases unmatched. Germline CDR1 SEHNR, CDR2 FQNEAQ (reference sequence). The CDR3 extends over 18 amino acids. Written as DNA, the CDR3 is TGTGCCAGCAGCACCCCCAATCTAGCGGGAGTGGGGGGCAATGAGCAGTTCTTC. This gives the protein CASSTPNLAGVGGNEQFF. The whole variable domain, remainder taken from reference TRBV7-9 and TRBJ2-1, is DTGVSQNPRHKITKRGQNVTFRCDPISEHNRLYWYRQTLGQGPEFLTYFQNEAQLEKSRLLSDRFSAERPKGSFSTLEIQRTEQGDSAMYLCASSTPNLAGVGGNEQFFGPGTRLTVL.

V and J are TRBV10-3 and TRBJ1-2; tentative D call: TRBD1 (5 bases). Germline V gene data show CDR1 as ENHRY and CDR2 as SYGVKD. This CDR3 contains 14 residues. The V end was cut by 2 bases, the J end by 6 bases, with 13 bases between. CDR3 sequence reads: CAISERGEVDGYTF. CDR3 nucleotide sequence: TGTGCCATCAGTGAGAGGGGCGAAGTTGATGGCTACACCTTC.

The chain couples TRBV7-9 to TRBJ2-7; 13 positions match TRBD2. The germline V gene encodes CDR1 SEHNR and CDR2 FQNEAQ (reference sequence). The ends lost 0 bases at V and 2 bases at J; junction bases unmatched: 10. The CDR3 has 19 amino acids. The CDR3 DNA is TGTGCCAGCAGCTTAGCGGGGGGACTAGCGGGGTCCCATCCCTACGAGCAGTACTTC. It translates to CASSLAGGLAGSHPYEQYF.

The chain has TRBV30 and TRBJ2-7; 10 bases line up with TRBD1. Germline CDR1 and CDR2: GTSNPN and SVGIG (reference sequence). V lost 2 bases, J lost 4 bases, and 5 bases stayed unmatched. CDR3 size: 14 residues. CDR3 sequence reads: CAWSTGQGTYEQYF. The DNA of the CDR3 is TGTGCCTGGAGTACGGGACAGGGGACGTACGAGCAGTACTTC. The full variable domain, with the rest looked up from reference TRBV30 and TRBJ2-7, is SQTIHQWPATLVQPVGSPLSLECTVEGTSNPNLYWYRQAAGRGLQLLFYSVGIGQISSEVPQNLSASRPQDRQFILSSKKLLLSDSGFYLCAWSTGQGTYEQYFGPGTRLTVT.